A selection of T cell receptor beta chains follows, all from one sample in a study of CD8+CD57+ T cells in acquired aplastic anemia. Using its own MiXCR run on the reads, TCRdb lists one record per CDR3 protein. This table holds approximately 220,000 distinct CDR3 sequences, around half found once. Sequenced: sorted CD4+, CD8+, or CD8+CD57+ T cells (not recorded which) from PBMCs. Source of these receptors: a human donor with aplastic anemia. Both conserved end residues are part of each CDR3. A D gene is named only where the DNA matches it firmly. The size of a clone is reported for some rows only, either as once, few or many, or as a class for expanded clones.

len: 17; abundance: .; v_gene: TRBV7-9; d_gene: TRBD1; j_gene: TRBJ2-1; CDR3nt: TGTGCCAGCAGTAGATGGGGGCCGGGACAGGGTAGGGATGAGCAGTTCTTC; CDR3aa: CASSRWGPGQGRDEQFF
len: 13; abundance: once; v_gene: TRBV9; d_gene: .; j_gene: TRBJ2-5; CDR3nt: TGTGCCAGCAGCGTAGAACAGGGAAAGACCCAGTACTTC; CDR3aa: CASSVEQGKTQYF
len: 12; abundance: .; v_gene: TRBV10-3; d_gene: TRBD1; j_gene: TRBJ2-7; CDR3nt: TGTGCCACCGGACAGGGAGGCAAGGAGCAGTACTTC; CDR3aa: CATGQGGKEQYF
len: 12; abundance: .; v_gene: TRBV9; d_gene: .; j_gene: TRBJ1-2; CDR3nt: TGTGCCAGCAGCGCACAGGGTACCGGCTACACCTTC; CDR3aa: CASSAQGTGYTF
len: 14; abundance: .; v_gene: TRBV20-1; d_gene: .; j_gene: TRBJ1-1; CDR3nt: TGCAGTGCTAGGAAAGACCGGACGAACACTGAAGCTTTCTTT; CDR3aa: CSARKDRTNTEAFF
len: 13; abundance: .; v_gene: TRBV7-9; d_gene: .; j_gene: TRBJ2-7; CDR3nt: TGTGCCAGCAGCCCCAACCTGGGGTACGAGCAGTACTTC; CDR3aa: CASSPNLGYEQYF
len: 12; abundance: .; v_gene: TRBV29-1; d_gene: .; j_gene: TRBJ1-1; CDR3nt: TGCAGCGTGTCGGAGGCGAACACTGAAGCTTTCTTT; CDR3aa: CSVSEANTEAFF
len: 17; abundance: many; v_gene: TRBV24-1; d_gene: .; j_gene: TRBJ1-2; CDR3nt: TGTGCCACCAGTGATGGTCGATCATCCGCCGAGAACTATGGCTACACCTTC; CDR3aa: CATSDGRSSAENYGYTF
len: 14; abundance: .; v_gene: TRBV9; d_gene: TRBD1; j_gene: TRBJ2-7; CDR3nt: TGTGCCAGCAGCGTAGGGGACAGGGTCGGCGAGCAGTACTTC; CDR3aa: CASSVGDRVGEQYF
len: 13; abundance: many; v_gene: TRBV29-1; d_gene: .; j_gene: TRBJ1-2; CDR3nt: TGCAGCGTTGAAGAGGCAGGGGTGCTGGGCTACACCTTC; CDR3aa: CSVEEAGVLGYTF
len: 16; abundance: few; v_gene: TRBV7-3; d_gene: .; j_gene: TRBJ2-1; CDR3nt: TGTGCTAGCAGCTTTTCTCCCGGGACCCCCTACAATGAGCAGTTCTTC; CDR3aa: CASSFSPGTPYNEQFF
len: 15; abundance: .; v_gene: TRBV7-9; d_gene: .; j_gene: TRBJ2-1; CDR3nt: TGTGCCAGCAGCCCCTCTAGGGGGGGGGCCAATGAGCAGTTCTTC; CDR3aa: CASSPSRGGANEQFF
len: 13; abundance: .; v_gene: TRBV7-3; d_gene: TRBD2; j_gene: TRBJ2-4; CDR3nt: TGTGCCAGCAAGGGGACTACCGAAAACATTCAGTACTTC; CDR3aa: CASKGTTENIQYF
len: 18; abundance: .; v_gene: TRBV7-9; d_gene: .; j_gene: TRBJ2-6; CDR3nt: TGTGCCAGCAGCTTGAAATTTCCCCCTATCTCTGGGGCCAACGTCCTGACTTTC; CDR3aa: CASSLKFPPISGANVLTF
len: 16; abundance: .; v_gene: TRBV5-1; d_gene: TRBD1; j_gene: TRBJ1-1; CDR3nt: TGCGCCAGCAGCTTGGATCACAGGGGGTTAAACACTGAAGCTTTCTTT; CDR3aa: CASSLDHRGLNTEAFF
len: 15; abundance: .; v_gene: TRBV2; d_gene: .; j_gene: TRBJ2-7; CDR3nt: TGTGCCACCAGTGATTTCGAGGCGGGCCACGACGAGCAGTACTTC; CDR3aa: CATSDFEAGHDEQYF
len: 16; abundance: many; v_gene: TRBV20-1; d_gene: .; j_gene: TRBJ2-2; CDR3nt: TGCAGTGCTAGAGCCCCGGATAGCGGCCACACCGGGGAGCTGTTTTTT; CDR3aa: CSARAPDSGHTGELFF
len: 15; abundance: .; v_gene: TRBV10-3; d_gene: TRBD2; j_gene: TRBJ2-1; CDR3nt: TGTGCCATCAGTCCCCAGCGGGGACCTTACAATGAGCAGTTCTTC; CDR3aa: CAISPQRGPYNEQFF
len: 15; abundance: .; v_gene: TRBV7-3; d_gene: .; j_gene: TRBJ2-3; CDR3nt: TGTGCCAGCAGCTACACTAGCAGGGCCGACAATGAGCAGTATTTT; CDR3aa: CASSYTSRADNEQYF
len: 13; abundance: .; v_gene: TRBV10-3; d_gene: .; j_gene: TRBJ2-7; CDR3nt: TGTGCCATCAGTGATGCACTCCACTACGAGCAGTACTTC; CDR3aa: CAISDALHYEQYF
len: 14; abundance: .; v_gene: TRBV12-3/TRBV12-4; d_gene: .; j_gene: TRBJ2-3; CDR3nt: TGTGCCAGCAGTTTAATGTCTTCCACAGATACGCAGTATTTT; CDR3aa: CASSLMSSTDTQYF
len: 13; abundance: .; v_gene: TRBV30; d_gene: .; j_gene: TRBJ2-7; CDR3nt: TGTGCCTGGGGAGGGGGGAGCGCGGCCGAGCAGTACTTC; CDR3aa: CAWGGGSAAEQYF
len: 15; abundance: many; v_gene: TRBV6-5; d_gene: TRBD1; j_gene: TRBJ2-1; CDR3nt: TGTGCCAGCGGTTCGGGGACAGGGGATTACAATGAGCAGTTCTTC; CDR3aa: CASGSGTGDYNEQFF
len: 15; abundance: many; v_gene: TRBV7-9; d_gene: TRBD1; j_gene: TRBJ2-7; CDR3nt: TGTGCCAGCAGCCGCCGGAGGGACAGGGTCTACGAGCAGTACTTC; CDR3aa: CASSRRRDRVYEQYF
len: 19; abundance: .; v_gene: TRBV20-1; d_gene: TRBD2; j_gene: TRBJ2-1; CDR3nt: TGCAGTGCTAGAGGTAGAGGTGGACTAGTCCCCAGCTCCTACAATGAGCAGTTCTTC; CDR3aa: CSARGRGGLVPSSYNEQFF
len: 14; abundance: .; v_gene: TRBV19; d_gene: .; j_gene: TRBJ1-2; CDR3nt: TGTGCCAGTAGTCCAGCCTTCCCCGGCTATGGCTACACCTTC; CDR3aa: CASSPAFPGYGYTF
len: 15; abundance: .; v_gene: TRBV5-5; d_gene: TRBD2; j_gene: TRBJ2-7; CDR3nt: TGTGCCAGCACCACCCCGGCTAGCGGACCCTACGAGCAGTACTTC; CDR3aa: CASTTPASGPYEQYF
len: 17; abundance: many; v_gene: TRBV7-9; d_gene: .; j_gene: TRBJ1-5; CDR3nt: TGTGCCAGCAGCTTGCTCTTACAGATTGGGGGCAATCAGCCCCAGCATTTT; CDR3aa: CASSLLLQIGGNQPQHF
len: 15; abundance: many; v_gene: TRBV7-2; d_gene: .; j_gene: TRBJ2-2; CDR3nt: TGTGCCAGCAGATCGACAACTTCGAACACCGGGGAGCTGTTTTTT; CDR3aa: CASRSTTSNTGELFF
len: 14; abundance: many; v_gene: TRBV9; d_gene: TRBD2; j_gene: TRBJ2-7; CDR3nt: TGTGCCAGCAGCGGACCGGGGACTAGCGGGGAGCAGTACTTC; CDR3aa: CASSGPGTSGEQYF
len: 16; abundance: .; v_gene: TRBV10-3; d_gene: .; j_gene: TRBJ2-7; CDR3nt: TGTGCCATCAGCTCCGGGCCAACCTTCGCGGCCTACGAGCAGTACTTC; CDR3aa: CAISSGPTFAAYEQYF
len: 13; abundance: .; v_gene: TRBV27; d_gene: .; j_gene: TRBJ1-5; CDR3nt: TGTGCCAGCAAGTCGGCCGGCAATCAGCCCCAGCATTTT; CDR3aa: CASKSAGNQPQHF
len: 15; abundance: many; v_gene: TRBV7-9; d_gene: TRBD1; j_gene: TRBJ2-7; CDR3nt: TGTGCCAGCAGCTTAGGGACAGGGAGGTGGTACGAGCAGTACTTC; CDR3aa: CASSLGTGRWYEQYF
len: 13; abundance: many; v_gene: TRBV5-1; d_gene: .; j_gene: TRBJ1-5; CDR3nt: TGCGCCAGCAGCTTGGGCGCTGGAGAGCCCCAGCATTTT; CDR3aa: CASSLGAGEPQHF
len: 11; abundance: .; v_gene: TRBV7-6; d_gene: .; j_gene: TRBJ2-2; CDR3nt: TGTGCCAGCAGCTTAGGGGGGTGGCTGTTTTTT; CDR3aa: CASSLGGWLFF
len: 13; abundance: .; v_gene: TRBV2; d_gene: .; j_gene: TRBJ2-2; CDR3nt: TGTGCCAGCAGTCCTCTAGACACCAGGGAGCTGTTTTTT; CDR3aa: CASSPLDTRELFF
len: 16; abundance: few; v_gene: TRBV4-2; d_gene: TRBD1; j_gene: TRBJ2-7; CDR3nt: TGTGCCAGCAGCCGCGGCCGGGACAGGGATTCCTACGAGCAGTACTTC; CDR3aa: CASSRGRDRDSYEQYF
len: 13; abundance: many; v_gene: TRBV28; d_gene: .; j_gene: TRBJ1-6; CDR3nt: TGTGCCAGCATGAGGGAGGGTGATTCACCCCTCCACTTT; CDR3aa: CASMREGDSPLHF
len: 17; abundance: .; v_gene: TRBV30; d_gene: TRBD2; j_gene: TRBJ2-3; CDR3nt: TGTGCCTGGATCCCCTTCGGACTAGCGCATAGCACAGATACGCAGTATTTT; CDR3aa: CAWIPFGLAHSTDTQYF
len: 21; abundance: .; v_gene: TRBV2; d_gene: TRBD1; j_gene: TRBJ1-1; CDR3nt: TGTGCCAACCGCCCAGGGGGCACGGGGGTCCCGGGACAGGGGGCCAACACTGAAGCTTTCTTT; CDR3aa: CANRPGGTGVPGQGANTEAFF
len: 10; abundance: .; v_gene: TRBV2; d_gene: .; j_gene: TRBJ1-2; CDR3nt: TGTGCCAACAAAGTCTCCGGCTGCACCTTC; CDR3aa: CANKVSGCTF
len: 13; abundance: .; v_gene: TRBV7-3; d_gene: .; j_gene: TRBJ2-1; CDR3nt: TGTGCCAGCAGCGTAGAAAGCAGGGATGAGCAGTTCTTC; CDR3aa: CASSVESRDEQFF
len: 19; abundance: many; v_gene: TRBV7-3; d_gene: TRBD1; j_gene: TRBJ1-4; CDR3nt: TGTGCCAGCAGCTCAGGGGACAGGGGACTGCTAGCAACTAATGAAAAACTGTTTTTT; CDR3aa: CASSSGDRGLLATNEKLFF
len: 18; abundance: few; v_gene: TRBV6-1; d_gene: TRBD2; j_gene: TRBJ2-3; CDR3nt: TGTGCCAGCAGTACCTCCGGGACTAGCGGCTCCTTCGAATATACGCAGTATTTT; CDR3aa: CASSTSGTSGSFEYTQYF
len: 12; abundance: .; v_gene: TRBV2; d_gene: .; j_gene: TRBJ1-2; CDR3nt: TGTGCCAGCCGGTACGGACAAGAGGGCTACACCTTC; CDR3aa: CASRYGQEGYTF
len: 16; abundance: .; v_gene: TRBV6-1; d_gene: TRBD1; j_gene: TRBJ1-3; CDR3nt: TGTGCCAGCAGTGAAGAAGGACAGGGAGTAGGAAACACCATATATTTT; CDR3aa: CASSEEGQGVGNTIYF
len: 16; abundance: .; v_gene: TRBV19; d_gene: TRBD1; j_gene: TRBJ2-7; CDR3nt: TGTGCCAGTAGTATAGATACAGGGACAGGGGGCTACGAGCAGTACTTC; CDR3aa: CASSIDTGTGGYEQYF
len: 13; abundance: once; v_gene: TRBV19; d_gene: .; j_gene: TRBJ1-6; CDR3nt: TGTGCCAGTAGTAGGGTAAATAATTCACCCCTCCACTTT; CDR3aa: CASSRVNNSPLHF
len: 20; abundance: once; v_gene: TRBV19; d_gene: .; j_gene: TRBJ1-5; CDR3nt: TGTGCCAGTTCAGAAGAGGCTAAAGGGAGGTGGGAAGGGGTGAATCAGCCCCAGCATTTT; CDR3aa: CASSEEAKGRWEGVNQPQHF
len: 15; abundance: .; v_gene: TRBV7-9; d_gene: .; j_gene: TRBJ2-5; CDR3nt: TGTGCCAGCAGCGTATTGTTGGCGGGGCAAGAGACCCAGTACTTC; CDR3aa: CASSVLLAGQETQYF
len: 15; abundance: few; v_gene: TRBV18; d_gene: .; j_gene: TRBJ2-7; CDR3nt: TGTGCCAGCTCTCCCGGTTTAGCGAGTCCCTACGAGCAGTACTTC; CDR3aa: CASSPGLASPYEQYF
len: 14; abundance: few; v_gene: TRBV20-1; d_gene: TRBD2; j_gene: TRBJ2-7; CDR3nt: TGCAGTGCAAACGGACTAGCGGGGGAGTACGAGCAGTACTTC; CDR3aa: CSANGLAGEYEQYF
len: 12; abundance: many; v_gene: TRBV7-9; d_gene: .; j_gene: TRBJ1-2; CDR3nt: TGTGCCACGACCCAGGGGTTGATTGGCTACACCTTC; CDR3aa: CATTQGLIGYTF
len: 17; abundance: many; v_gene: TRBV5-6; d_gene: TRBD1; j_gene: TRBJ1-1; CDR3nt: TGTGCCAGCAGCTTGGTCGGAGGGGGCGCGTACAACACTGAAGCTTTCTTT; CDR3aa: CASSLVGGGAYNTEAFF
len: 14; abundance: many; v_gene: TRBV7-9; d_gene: .; j_gene: TRBJ2-5; CDR3nt: TGTGCCAGCAGCTTAGGTCGGGTAGGGGAGACCCAGTACTTC; CDR3aa: CASSLGRVGETQYF
len: 16; abundance: .; v_gene: TRBV10-3; d_gene: TRBD1; j_gene: TRBJ2-1; CDR3nt: TGTGCCAGCAGTTACTCTCGGACAGGTCTTGAGAATGAGCAGTTCTTC; CDR3aa: CASSYSRTGLENEQFF